This T cell receptor (beta chain) was recovered during a study of Ad26.COV2.S vaccination and SARS-CoV-2 variants. The assay was immunoSEQ multiplex PCR, and TCRdb's table has in-frame clones only and misses some. The sample has about 350,000 clones; approximately 84% are singletons. Treatment given: some 20 received Ad26.COV2.S at low or high dose, single or two shots; roughly 5 received placebo; per-sample allocation not given. Sampling occurred on day 63 after the first vaccine or placebo injection. The specimen comprised peripheral blood, sampled in a trial of Ad26.COV2.S vaccine versus placebo. The sequence came from a person between 18 and 60 years old who received the Ad26.COV2.S COVID-19 vaccine or a placebo.

The CDR3 is CASTPEGSSPLHF. CDR3 DNA: TGTGCCAGCACTCCGGAAGGCAGTTCACCCCTCCACTTT. This chain uses TRBV2 with TRBJ1-6; D unresolved. Deletions cut 7 bases from V and 9 bases from J, with 13 bases between. The germline V gene has CDR1 SNHLY and CDR2 FYNNEI. The CDR3 consists of 13 residues.